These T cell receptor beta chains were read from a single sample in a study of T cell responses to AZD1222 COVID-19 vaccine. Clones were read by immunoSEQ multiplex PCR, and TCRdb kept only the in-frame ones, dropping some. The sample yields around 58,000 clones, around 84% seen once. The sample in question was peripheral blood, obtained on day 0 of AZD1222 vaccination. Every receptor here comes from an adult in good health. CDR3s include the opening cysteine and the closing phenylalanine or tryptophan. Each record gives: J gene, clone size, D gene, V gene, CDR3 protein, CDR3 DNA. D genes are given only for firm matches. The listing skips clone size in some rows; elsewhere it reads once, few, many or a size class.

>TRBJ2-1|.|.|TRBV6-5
CASRDYRTSYNEQFF
TGTGCCAGCAGGGACTACCGAACCTCCTACAATGAGCAGTTCTTC
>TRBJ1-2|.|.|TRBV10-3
CAMTPGTRGNNYGYTF
TGTGCCATGACACCCGGGACGCGGGGGAATAACTATGGCTACACCTTC
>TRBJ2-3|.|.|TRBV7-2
CASSPQGSPGDTQYF
TGTGCCAGCAGCCCCCAAGGATCACCGGGAGATACGCAGTATTTT
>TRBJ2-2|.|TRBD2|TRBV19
CASSTTGTSFRELFF
TGTGCCAGTAGTACGACCGGGACTAGCTTCCGGGAGCTGTTTTTT
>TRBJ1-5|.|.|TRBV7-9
CASSLVQDQPQHF
TGTGCCAGCAGCTTAGTACAGGATCAGCCCCAGCATTTT
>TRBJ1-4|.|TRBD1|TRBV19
CASSIDRTGRNEKLFF
TGTGCCAGTAGTATAGACCGGACAGGGCGGAATGAAAAACTGTTTTTT
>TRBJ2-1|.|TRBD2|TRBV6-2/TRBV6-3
CASSYERGYNEQFF
TGTGCCAGCAGTTACGAGCGGGGTTACAATGAGCAGTTCTTC
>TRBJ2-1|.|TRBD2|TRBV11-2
CASSPAGAGFSYNEQFF
TGTGCCAGCAGCCCGGCGGGAGCGGGATTTTCCTACAATGAGCAGTTCTTC
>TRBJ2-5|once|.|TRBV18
CASSPPSVQETQYF
TGTGCCAGCTCACCACCGTCAGTCCAAGAGACCCAGTACTTC
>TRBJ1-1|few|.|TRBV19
CASSPHLKTGNTEAFF
TGTGCCAGTAGTCCTCACCTAAAGACAGGGAACACTGAAGCTTTCTTT
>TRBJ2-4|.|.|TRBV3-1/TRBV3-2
CASSQAQGIQYF
TGTGCCAGCAGCCAGGCTCAGGGGATTCAGTACTTC
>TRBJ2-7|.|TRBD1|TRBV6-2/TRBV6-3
CASSWGQGSYEQYF
TGTGCCAGCAGTTGGGGACAGGGGTCGTACGAGCAGTACTTC
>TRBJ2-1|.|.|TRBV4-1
CASSQVAGFSYNEQFF
TGCGCCAGCAGCCAAGTTGCGGGGTTCTCCTACAATGAGCAGTTCTTC
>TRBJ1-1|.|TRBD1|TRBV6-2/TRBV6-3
CASSDRGRGAFF
TGTGCCAGCAGTGACAGGGGGCGCGGAGCTTTCTTT
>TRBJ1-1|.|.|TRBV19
CASSTRRQNTEAFF
TGTGCCAGTAGTACCCGACGTCAGAACACTGAAGCTTTCTTT
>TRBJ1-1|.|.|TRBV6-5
CASSYSGRGGTEAFF
TGTGCCAGCAGTTACTCGGGCAGGGGTGGCACTGAAGCTTTCTTT
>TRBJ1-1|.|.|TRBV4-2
CASSLVGGQNTEAFF
TGTGCCAGCAGCCTAGTGGGGGGACAGAACACTGAAGCTTTCTTT
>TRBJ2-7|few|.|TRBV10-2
CASSSSYEQYF
TGCGCCAGCAGTTCCTCCTACGAGCAGTACTTC
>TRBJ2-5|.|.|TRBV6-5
CASSYSGSPETQYF
TGTGCCAGCAGTTACTCGGGGAGTCCAGAGACCCAGTACTTC
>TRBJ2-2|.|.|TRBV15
CATSTSVPLNTGELFF
TGTGCCACCAGCACTAGCGTCCCCTTGAACACCGGGGAGCTGTTTTTT
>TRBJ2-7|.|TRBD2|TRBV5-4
CASSPNGLAGVFSEQYF
TGTGCCAGCAGCCCTAACGGACTAGCGGGAGTCTTTTCCGAGCAGTACTTC
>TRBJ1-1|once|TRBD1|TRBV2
CASSVGQGALREAFF
TGTGCCAGCAGCGTGGGACAGGGGGCGCTTCGTGAAGCTTTCTTT
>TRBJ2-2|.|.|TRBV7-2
CASSFKGTGELFF
TGTGCCAGCAGCTTCAAGGGCACCGGGGAGCTGTTTTTT
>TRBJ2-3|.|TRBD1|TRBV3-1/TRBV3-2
CASSPWDSELTDTQYF
TGTGCCAGCAGCCCCTGGGACAGTGAACTCACAGATACGCAGTATTTT
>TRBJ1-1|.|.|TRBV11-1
CASSFNVGGREAFF
TGTGCCAGCAGCTTCAACGTGGGGGGCCGTGAAGCTTTCTTT
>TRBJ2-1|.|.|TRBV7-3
CASSLTQEDEQFF
TGTGCCAGCAGCTTAACACAGGAGGATGAGCAGTTCTTC
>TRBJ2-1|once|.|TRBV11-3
CASSGTLWNEQFF
TGTGCCAGCAGCGGCACCCTCTGGAATGAGCAGTTCTTC
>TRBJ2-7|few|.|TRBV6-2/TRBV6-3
CASRSQSYEQYF
TGTGCCAGCCGTTCGCAGTCCTACGAGCAGTACTTC
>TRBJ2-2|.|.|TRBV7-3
CASTPSAQTGELFF
TGTGCCAGCACCCCGAGCGCCCAGACCGGGGAGCTGTTTTTT
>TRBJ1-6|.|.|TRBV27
CASSLKPGIATLHF
TGTGCCAGCAGTTTAAAGCCAGGGATCGCAACCCTCCACTTT
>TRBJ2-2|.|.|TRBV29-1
CSIQTGSGELFF
TGCAGCATACAGACGGGGTCCGGGGAGCTGTTTTTT
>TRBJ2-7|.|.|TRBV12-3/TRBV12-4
CASSLQGYEQYF
TGTGCCAGCAGTTTACAGGGGTACGAGCAGTACTTC
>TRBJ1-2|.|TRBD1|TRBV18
CASSPGDSNLAGYTF
TGTGCCAGCTCGCCTGGGGACAGCAACCTGGCTGGCTACACCTTC
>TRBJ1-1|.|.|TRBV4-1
CASSPWDLGTEAFF
TGCGCCAGCAGCCCGTGGGACTTAGGCACTGAAGCTTTCTTT
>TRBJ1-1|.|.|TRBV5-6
CASSLASGNTEAFF
TGTGCCAGCAGCTTGGCATCCGGGAACACTGAAGCTTTCTTT
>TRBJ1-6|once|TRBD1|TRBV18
CASSSLQGNSYNSPLHF
TGTGCCAGCTCATCACTACAGGGGAACTCCTATAATTCACCCCTCCACTTT
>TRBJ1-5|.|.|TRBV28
CASSLSNYRGTRRPQHF
TGTGCCAGCAGTCTCTCGAATTATCGGGGCACCAGGCGGCCCCAGCATTTT
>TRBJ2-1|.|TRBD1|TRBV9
CASSVEGAGYNEQFF
TGTGCCAGCAGCGTAGAGGGGGCTGGATACAATGAGCAGTTCTTC
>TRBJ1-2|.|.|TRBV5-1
CASSLNYGDGYTF
TGCGCCAGCAGCTTAAATTACGGGGATGGCTACACCTTC
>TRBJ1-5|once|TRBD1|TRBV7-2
CASSQGAGGNQPQHF
TGTGCCAGCAGTCAGGGGGCTGGGGGCAATCAGCCCCAGCATTTT
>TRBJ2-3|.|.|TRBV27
CASSLFAPAGQLSTDTQYF
TGTGCCAGCAGTTTATTTGCCCCGGCGGGTCAGCTTAGCACAGATACGCAGTATTTT
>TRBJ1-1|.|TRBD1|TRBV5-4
CASSPSQGLDIWNTEAFF
TGTGCCAGCAGCCCCTCACAGGGGTTGGATATTTGGAACACTGAAGCTTTCTTT
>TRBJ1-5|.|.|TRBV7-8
CASSPSNYRQPQHF
TGTGCCAGCAGCCCCTCAAACTACCGTCAGCCCCAGCATTTT
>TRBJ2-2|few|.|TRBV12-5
CASVFGMGQGPSGGTGELFF
TGTGCTAGTGTTTTTGGAATGGGACAGGGCCCTAGCGGGGGAACCGGGGAGCTGTTTTTT